Listed here are 15 T cell receptor beta chains from one sample, sequenced in a study of CD8 T cells in Susac syndrome. Roughly 0.45 to 1 ug RNA was reverse transcribed with random hexamers. TCRdb processed the immunoSEQ multiplex PCR reads anew with MiXCR; each CDR3 protein has one entry. The sample has more than 70,000 distinct CDR3 sequences, around 94% seen once; the top ten hold about 0.47%. Sequenced material: CD8+ T cells from PBMCs. The receptors derive from a human donor with Susac syndrome.

The J gene is TRBJ2-5, the V gene TRBV7-8, with a possible D match to TRBD2 (5 bases). Germline V gene data show CDR1 as SGHVS and CDR2 as FQNEAQ. The CDR3 is 13 amino acids. Trimming left V 5 bases short and J 5 bases short, with 12 bases between. The CDR3 bases are TGTGCCAGCAGCCCGCGGTGGGAGGAGACCCAGTACTTC. This gives the protein CASSPRWEETQYF.

The chain is built from TRBV19 and TRBJ1-2, with TRBD1 matching 7 bases. The CDR3 spans 15 residues. In germline, CDR1 is LNHDA, CDR2 SQIVND (reference sequence). The V segment lost 4 bases and the J segment 7 bases; nucleotides outside the gene matches: 12. The DNA of the CDR3 is TGTGCCAGTAGTAGACGACAGGGATTGGATACTGGCTACACCTTC. Translated: CASSRRQGLDTGYTF.

The chain couples TRBV12-3 or TRBV12-4 to TRBJ1-4; weak D call: TRBD1 (5 bases). The CDR3 covers 15 residues. The germline V and J ends were trimmed by 6 bases and 0 bases, with 11 bases remaining between them. This chain's CDR3 is CASRAGTATNEKLFF. The CDR3 DNA sequence: TGTGCCAGCAGGGCAGGGACTGCAACTAATGAAAAACTGTTTTTT.

This clonotype was counted a single time. The chain recombines TRBV7-9 with TRBJ2-1; TRBD2 aligns across 13 bases. V was pared by 5 bases and J by 0 bases, with 4 bases of the junction left unmatched. The CDR3 is made up of 17 amino acids. CDR1 SEHNR and CDR2 FQNEAQ come from the germline V gene (reference sequence). CDR3 DNA sequence: TGTGCCAGCAGCGGGACTAGCGGGGTTCACTCCTACAATGAGCAGTTCTTC. Residues: CASSGTSGVHSYNEQFF.

V gene TRBV2 combines with J gene TRBJ2-5; D remains ambiguous. Trimming cost V 6 bases and J 4 bases, with 3 bases left between them. Germline lookup yields CDR1 SNHLY and CDR2 FYNNEI. The CDR3 spans 10 residues. Written as DNA, the CDR3 is TGTGCCAGCAGGGGAGAGACCCAGTACTTC. Amino acid sequence: CASRGETQYF. Filled out from reference TRBV2 and TRBJ2-5, the complete variable domain reads EPEVTQTPSHQVTQMGQEVILRCVPISNHLYFYWYRQILGQKVEFLVSFYNNEISEKSEIFDDQFSVERPDGSNFTLKIRSTKLEDSAMYFCASRGETQYFGPGTRLLVL.

The chain has TRBV5-6 and TRBJ2-7; a possible D gene is TRBD1 (5 bases). The CDR3 is 13 residues long. CDR1 and CDR2 from the germline V gene are SGHDT and YYEEEE. Trimming took off 7 bases at V and 4 bases at J, with 15 bases between the two ends. The CDR3 loop reads CASGQGSQYEQYF. The CDR3 DNA follows: TGTGCCAGCGGCCAGGGATCCCAATACGAGCAGTACTTC.

The chain employs TRBV15 and TRBJ1-4, with 7 bases that match TRBD1. V lost 0 bases and J lost 7; bases outside the gene matches: 8. The CDR3 has 16 residues. Looked up from germline, CDR1 is LNHNV and CDR2 is YYDKDF (reference sequence). In nucleotides, the CDR3 is TGTGCCACCAGCAGAGATCTAGGACAGGCATCTGAAAAACTGTTTTTT. Its protein product is CATSRDLGQASEKLFF.

The chain couples TRBV5-1 to TRBJ2-7; the D is unclear. This CDR3 is built from 14 residues. The V end was cut by 4 bases, the J end by 0 bases, with 11 bases between. Germline CDR1 and CDR2: SGHRS and YFSETQ. The CDR3 spells CASSTPTASYEQYF. The DNA of the CDR3 is TGCGCCAGCAGCACACCTACAGCCTCCTACGAGCAGTACTTC. The full variable domain, its missing parts supplied by reference TRBV5-1 and TRBJ2-7, is KAGVTQTPRYLIKTRGQQVTLSCSPISGHRSVSWYQQTPGQGLQFLFEYFSETQRNKGNFPGRFSGRQFSNSRSEMNVSTLELGDSALYLCASSTPTASYEQYFGPGTRLTVT.

The chain is built from TRBV27 and TRBJ2-7, with TRBD1 matching 11 bases. Looked up from germline, CDR1 is MNHEY and CDR2 is SMNVEV (reference sequence). The CDR3 contains 15 residues. V dropped 5 bases and J dropped 6; count of bases not matched to a gene: 9. The CDR3 nucleotides read TGTGCCAGCAGTCTTCCGGGACAGGGGGGACGCGAGCAGTACTTC. Translating gives CASSLPGQGGREQYF.

In DNA form, the CDR3 reads TGTGCCAGCAGTCGGCTCCCGGGACAGGGGAGGACAGATACGCAGTATTTT. The encoded protein is CASSRLPGQGRTDTQYF. This chain uses TRBV6-1 with TRBJ2-3; 10 bases match TRBD1. CDR1 is MNHNS, CDR2 SASEGT, per germline. This CDR3 has 17 residues. V gave up 5 bases and J gave up 3 bases; unmatched junction bases: 11.

The chain combines TRBV21-1 with TRBJ2-6; the table's D call, TRBD1, was not checked against the DNA. TRBV21-1 is flagged as a pseudogene. This CDR3 is built from 16 residues. The CDR3 nucleotides read TGTGCCAGCCTAAGGACAGATCCCTCTGGGGCCAACGTCCTGACTTTC. Protein product: CASLRTDPSGANVLTF.

The gene calls are TRBV12-3 or TRBV12-4 and TRBJ2-7; TRBD1 might be the D (6 bases). This CDR3 spans 17 amino acids. V shed 7 bases and J shed 5 bases, with 27 bases lying between them. In DNA, the CDR3 is TGTGCCAGCACCTCCTCCAACCCAGGGCAGGGGACCCACGAGCAGTACTTC. Encoded protein: CASTSSNPGQGTHEQYF.

This sequence joins TRBV27 and TRBJ2-7; D not certain. CDR1 is MNHEY and CDR2 is SMNVEV in the germline V gene (reference sequence). V lost 6 bases, J lost 7 bases, and 10 bases lay in between. The CDR3 contains 11 residues. The CDR3, as DNA: TGTGCCAGCAGCGTCGGCCGAGAGCAGTACTTC. Encoded protein: CASSVGREQYF.

This clonotype has more than one count but fewer than ten. The chain is built from TRBV5-1 and TRBJ1-5; D is unresolved. The length of the CDR3 is 14 residues. V shed 0 bases and J shed 0 bases, with 4 bases lying between them. Germline values: CDR1 SGHRS, CDR2 YFSETQ. Here the CDR3 DNA reads TGCGCCAGCAGCTTGGAGGGTAGCAATCAGCCCCAGCATTTT. As protein: CASSLEGSNQPQHF.

The CDR3 spells CASSLRQTNQPQHF. The CDR3 nucleotides are TGTGCCAGCAGTTTGAGACAGACCAATCAGCCCCAGCATTTT. The rearrangement links TRBV12-3 or TRBV12-4 to TRBJ1-5; D is possibly TRBD1 (5 bases). The CDR3 covers 14 residues. Trimming pared 3 bases from V and 3 bases from J, leaving 9 bases between.